The 17 T cell receptor beta chains given below trace back to one sample, sequenced in a study of cytomegalovirus exposure and HLA in healthy donors. PCR amplification relied on 60 Vbeta primers (plus 13 Jbeta primers). TCRdb's table, derived via immunoSEQ multiplex PCR, lists solely in-frame clones and lacks some. The sample holds some 170,000 clones; 70% to 90% are singletons and the top ten take about 0.85%. The specimen was PBMCs. The receptors come from a woman aged 25 to 39 in good health and CMV-seronegative.

V is TRBV11-2 and J is TRBJ2-7; TRBD2 might be the D (6 bases). Germline-derived CDR1 and CDR2 are SGHAT and FQNNGV. The CDR3 runs 13 residues. V was shortened by 5 bases and J by 3 bases, with 11 bases between the two germline ends. CDR3 sequence: CASSPGEIYEQYF. CDR3 bases: TGTGCCAGCAGCCCGGGAGAAATCTACGAGCAGTACTTC.

CDR3 sequence (DNA): TGTGCCAGCAGTGGTTTGGGAGACACTGAAGCTTTCTTT. The encoded protein is CASSGLGDTEAFF. The chain uses TRBV6-6 and TRBJ1-1; D gene unclear. Germline V gene data show CDR1 as MNHNY and CDR2 as SVGAGI (reference sequence). The germline V and J ends were trimmed by 5 bases and 3 bases, with 10 bases remaining between them. The CDR3 extends over 13 amino acids.

The V and J genes are TRBV7-2 and TRBJ1-5, with 10 bases that match TRBD1. The CDR3 is 14 residues long. Losses at the gene ends were 5 bases for V and 4 bases for J; bases not matched to a gene: 2. CDR1 is SGHTA, CDR2 FQGNSA, per germline. As DNA, the CDR3 is TGTGCCAGCAGCCAGGGACAGGGGAATCAGCCCCAGCATTTT. This codes for CASSQGQGNQPQHF.

The rearrangement uses TRBV10-1 and TRBJ2-1, with 9 positions matching TRBD2. The CDR3 is 15 residues long. The junction had 7 bases not matched to a gene; V was cut back by 5 bases and J by 5 bases. Germline V lookup: CDR1 WNHNN, CDR2 SYGVQD (reference sequence). The DNA for the CDR3 is TGCGCCAGCAGTTCCACTAGCGGGCCCGACAATGAGCAGTTCTTC. It encodes CASSSTSGPDNEQFF.

V usage is TRBV5-1 and J usage is TRBJ2-2, with 10 bases fitting TRBD1. CDR1 is SGHRS and CDR2 is YFSETQ in the germline V gene. This CDR3 has 15 amino acids. The J segment lost 4 bases and the V segment lost 4 bases, leaving 4 bases of the junction unmatched. In nucleotides, the CDR3 is TGCGCCAGCAGCCAGGGACAGGGGATCACCGGGGAGCTGTTTTTT. It codes for CASSQGQGITGELFF.

The chain joins TRBV4-1 to TRBJ1-1; tentatively, D is TRBD1 (5 bases). V was shortened by 4 bases and J by 5 bases, with 17 bases between the two germline ends. The CDR3 runs to 15 residues. Germline V gene data show CDR1 as MGHRA and CDR2 as YSYEKL. This CDR3 reads CASSRRRDRGTEAFF. Here the CDR3 DNA reads TGCGCCAGCAGCCGGCGACGGGACCGGGGGACTGAAGCTTTCTTT.

The J gene is TRBJ2-7, the V gene TRBV19; TRBD1 is a possible D gene (5 bases). Looked up from germline, CDR1 is LNHDA and CDR2 is SQIVND (reference sequence). The V and J ends lost 2 bases and 4 bases respectively, with 24 bases between them. The CDR3 extends over 18 amino acids. The CDR3 DNA reads as TGTGCCAGTAGTATACAAGGGGCCGTGAGTGGCCCACCTTACGAGCAGTACTTC. This sequence encodes CASSIQGAVSGPPYEQYF.

A remark on this clone: Other DNA sequences of this sample code for an identical CDR3. The chain couples TRBV7-2 to TRBJ2-7; 8 nucleotides align to TRBD2. Germline V CDR1 and CDR2: SGHTA, FQGNSA. This CDR3 region has 14 residues. The V gene end was trimmed by 4 bases and the J gene end by 2 bases; junction bases not matched to a gene: 4. The CDR3 sequence: CASSYAGGPYEQYF. The CDR3 DNA reads as TGTGCCAGCAGCTATGCGGGGGGACCCTACGAGCAGTACTTC.

The chain joins TRBV14 to TRBJ2-7; a weak D match, TRBD1 (5 bases). Trimming took off 1 base at V and 6 bases at J, with 16 bases between the two ends. There are 15 residues in the CDR3. CDR1 and CDR2 from the germline V gene are SGHDN and FVKESK. CDR3 coding DNA: TGTGCCAGCAGCCAAGGTTTCCGTAGAAGGGGCGAGCAGTACTTC. Residues: CASSQGFRRRGEQYF.

The chain couples TRBV14 to TRBJ2-1, with 10 bases matching TRBD2. Germline V gene sequence: CDR1 SGHDN, CDR2 FVKESK. V was pared by 4 bases and J by 8 bases, with 5 bases of the junction left unmatched. The CDR3 totals 14 residues. This CDR3 reads CASSRLAGKDEQFF. CDR3 sequence (DNA): TGTGCCAGCAGCCGACTAGCGGGTAAGGATGAGCAGTTCTTC.

The chain recombines TRBV27 with TRBJ2-1; 15 bases map to TRBD2. CDR1 and CDR2 from the germline V gene are MNHEY and SMNVEV (reference sequence). V dropped 5 bases and J dropped 5; count of bases not matched to a gene: 13. The CDR3 loop spans 19 amino acids. The CDR3 DNA reads TGTGCCAGCAGTGCACGCCGGACTAGCGGGAGGGCCGTGGACAATGAGCAGTTCTTC. Protein: CASSARRTSGRAVDNEQFF.

V gene TRBV11-3 combines with J gene TRBJ2-3; TRBD1 might be the D (5 bases). Germline V gene lookup returns CDR1 SGHNT and CDR2 YENEEA. V shed 3 bases and J shed 6 bases, with 13 bases lying between them. CDR3 length: 14 residues. CDR3 in amino acids: CASSLQGLRDTQYF. DNA of the CDR3: TGTGCCAGCAGCTTGCAGGGCTTGCGGGATACGCAGTATTTT.

The V and J genes are TRBV6-6 and TRBJ1-2; D gene unclear. Per the germline V gene, CDR1 is MNHNY and CDR2 is SVGAGI (reference sequence). The CDR3 is 15 amino acids. The germline V and J ends were trimmed by 8 bases and 7 bases, with 23 bases remaining between them. The CDR3 here is CASALARRGVAGYTF. The CDR3 DNA follows: TGTGCCAGCGCCTTGGCTCGGCGCGGCGTGGCTGGCTACACCTTC.

The chain employs TRBV29-1 and TRBJ2-1, with TRBD2 identical over 13 bases. J was trimmed by 6 bases and V by 4 bases; bases with no gene match: 3. The CDR3 has 14 amino acids. Germline-derived CDR1 and CDR2 are SQVTM and ANQGSEA. The CDR3 region is CSVARTSGSNEQFF. The DNA of the CDR3 is TGCAGCGTTGCCCGGACTAGCGGGAGCAATGAGCAGTTCTTC.

This rearrangement joins TRBV5-8 to TRBJ1-5, with 10 nucleotides matching TRBD1. The CDR3 length is 15 residues. V trimming: 0 bases; J trimming: 6 bases; junction bases outside the gene matches: 3. Per the germline V gene, CDR1 is SGHTS and CDR2 is YDEGEE. The CDR3 region is CASSLGQGAGQPQHF. In DNA form, the CDR3 reads TGTGCCAGCAGCTTGGGACAGGGGGCCGGTCAGCCCCAGCATTTT. Based on the CDR3 plus reference TRBV5-8 and TRBJ1-5, the full variable domain is EAGVTQSPTHLIKTRGQQATLRCSPISGHTSVYWYQQALGLGLQFLLWYDEGEERNRGNFPPRFSGRQFPNYSSELNVNALELEDSALYLCASSLGQGAGQPQHFGDGTRLSIL.

Points on this clone: One end of the junction does not line up with germline, which may come from a read error. The chain combines TRBV27 with TRBJ2-5, with D maybe TRBD1 (6 bases). The DNA matches TRBJ2-7 better at its end, which makes the J call doubtful. The CDR3 runs 15 residues. Germline CDR1 reads MNHEY; CDR2 reads SMNVEV (reference sequence). This chain's CDR3 is CASSGSRGGSSEQYF. CDR3 coding DNA: TGTGCCAGCAGTGGATCCAGGGGTGGGTCCTCCGAGCAGTACTTC.

This clone was detected a few times. The rearrangement uses TRBV5-1 and TRBJ2-1; 15 bases match TRBD2. V trimming: 3 bases; J trimming: 8 bases; junction bases outside the gene matches: 9. CDR1 and CDR2 from the germline V gene are SGHRS and YFSETQ. The CDR3 totals 17 residues. The CDR3 spells CASSSMPGTSGRHEQFF. DNA for the CDR3: TGCGCCAGCAGCTCCATGCCTGGGACTAGCGGGAGGCATGAGCAGTTCTTC.